A selection of T cell receptor beta chains follows, all from one sample in a study of early T cells in non-severe SARS-CoV-2 infection. Each CDR3 protein gets one entry after TCRdb re-called the 5' RACE reads with MiXCR. The data show 40,000 to 55,000 distinct CDR3 sequences, approximately 9.4% seen once. Sequenced material: whole blood. The source of these receptors is an adult who was a healthcare worker with PCR-confirmed SARS-CoV-2 infection or an uninfected control (not recorded which). The CDR3 runs from the conserved cysteine through the conserved F or W. The D gene is left open where the match is weak. The size entry is marked missing in some rows and otherwise reads once, few, many or a size class.

d_gene: TRBD1
v_gene: TRBV6-5
j_gene: TRBJ2-7
abundance: few
CDR3aa: CASSYRGQGDEQYF
CDR3nt: TGTGCCAGCAGTTACCGCGGACAGGGGGACGAGCAGTACTTC

d_gene: TRBD1
v_gene: TRBV19
j_gene: TRBJ2-7
abundance: many
CDR3aa: CASSIRQGTTYEQYF
CDR3nt: TGTGCCAGTAGCATCAGACAGGGGACCACCTACGAGCAGTACTTC

d_gene: TRBD2
v_gene: TRBV20-1
j_gene: TRBJ2-1
abundance: few
CDR3aa: CSAQGTSGRDQTPNEQFF
CDR3nt: TGCAGTGCTCAAGGGACTAGCGGGAGGGACCAAACGCCCAATGAGCAGTTCTTC

d_gene: TRBD2
v_gene: TRBV29-1
j_gene: TRBJ2-1
abundance: few
CDR3aa: CSVEGTSVGYNEQFF
CDR3nt: TGCAGCGTTGAGGGGACTAGCGTAGGATACAATGAGCAGTTCTTC

d_gene: -
v_gene: TRBV3-1
j_gene: TRBJ2-7
abundance: few
CDR3aa: CASSQHAYEQYF
CDR3nt: TGTGCCAGCAGCCAACACGCCTACGAGCAGTACTTC

d_gene: TRBD1
v_gene: TRBV7-8
j_gene: TRBJ1-1
abundance: many
CDR3aa: CASSSQGGSGTEAFF
CDR3nt: TGTGCCAGCAGCTCCCAGGGGGGGTCGGGCACTGAAGCTTTCTTT

d_gene: -
v_gene: TRBV18
j_gene: TRBJ1-6
abundance: many
CDR3aa: CASSPREGSPLHF
CDR3nt: TGTGCCAGCTCACCAAGGGAGGGTTCACCCCTCCACTTT

d_gene: TRBD1
v_gene: TRBV5-1
j_gene: TRBJ2-7
abundance: few
CDR3aa: CASSAGQGLGQYF
CDR3nt: TGCGCCAGCAGCGCGGGACAGGGTTTGGGGCAGTACTTC

d_gene: TRBD2
v_gene: TRBV7-9
j_gene: TRBJ2-1
abundance: few
CDR3aa: CASSLRTTSGRYNEQFF
CDR3nt: TGTGCCAGCAGCTTAAGGACGACTAGCGGGAGGTACAATGAGCAGTTCTTC

d_gene: -
v_gene: TRBV19
j_gene: TRBJ2-3
abundance: many
CDR3aa: CASSISRAGDTQYF
CDR3nt: TGTGCCAGTAGTATATCACGGGCCGGGGATACGCAGTATTTT

d_gene: TRBD1
v_gene: TRBV7-9
j_gene: TRBJ1-6
abundance: many
CDR3aa: CASSSRGQGNSPLHF
CDR3nt: TGTGCCAGCTCCTCGAGGGGACAGGGAAATTCACCCCTCCACTTT

d_gene: TRBD1
v_gene: TRBV29-1
j_gene: TRBJ2-7
abundance: many
CDR3aa: CSVAQGDSYEQYF
CDR3nt: TGCAGCGTTGCCCAGGGGGACTCCTACGAGCAGTACTTC

d_gene: -
v_gene: TRBV7-9
j_gene: TRBJ2-3
abundance: many
CDR3aa: CASSFPAENTDTQYF
CDR3nt: TGTGCCAGCAGCTTCCCAGCGGAAAACACAGATACGCAGTATTTT

d_gene: -
v_gene: TRBV27
j_gene: TRBJ2-7
abundance: few
CDR3aa: CASSTRVSALYEQYF
CDR3nt: TGTGCCAGCAGTACCCGGGTGAGTGCGCTCTACGAGCAGTACTTC

d_gene: -
v_gene: TRBV6-2/TRBV6-3
j_gene: TRBJ2-2
abundance: few
CDR3aa: CASTLRTVNTGELFF
CDR3nt: TGTGCCAGCACTCTTCGGACTGTGAACACCGGGGAGCTGTTTTTT

d_gene: TRBD2
v_gene: TRBV7-8
j_gene: TRBJ2-4
abundance: many
CDR3aa: CASSLRGGLQAKNIQYF
CDR3nt: TGTGCCAGCAGCTTACGCGGGGGTCTTCAAGCCAAAAACATTCAGTACTTC

d_gene: -
v_gene: TRBV5-1
j_gene: TRBJ2-7
abundance: many
CDR3aa: CASSFTGPLSYEQYF
CDR3nt: TGCGCCAGCAGCTTCACAGGTCCCCTCTCCTACGAGCAGTACTTC

d_gene: -
v_gene: TRBV5-4
j_gene: TRBJ2-4
abundance: few
CDR3aa: CASSPRQGRGNIQYF
CDR3nt: TGTGCCAGCAGCCCCAGGCAGGGGAGGGGAAACATTCAGTACTTC

d_gene: -
v_gene: TRBV29-1
j_gene: TRBJ2-3
abundance: medium-sized
CDR3aa: CSEISLLTQYF
CDR3nt: TGCAGCGAGATATCCCTTTTGACGCAGTATTTT

d_gene: -
v_gene: TRBV25-1
j_gene: TRBJ2-7
abundance: -
CDR3aa: CASSVLPGSYEQYF
CDR3nt: TGTGCCAGCAGTGTTCTTCCCGGCTCCTACGAGCAGTACTTC

d_gene: -
v_gene: TRBV10-3
j_gene: TRBJ2-7
abundance: once
CDR3aa: CAISPGLTYEQYF
CDR3nt: TGTGCCATCAGCCCCGGGCTTACCTACGAGCAGTACTTC

d_gene: -
v_gene: TRBV20-1
j_gene: TRBJ2-2
abundance: many
CDR3aa: CSATGQGGPGELFF
CDR3nt: TGCAGTGCCACTGGACAGGGAGGGCCCGGGGAGCTGTTTTTT

d_gene: TRBD2
v_gene: TRBV4-1
j_gene: TRBJ2-3
abundance: many
CDR3aa: CASSQDVSRSSGSTDTQYF
CDR3nt: TGCGCCAGCAGCCAAGATGTGTCTAGGTCTAGCGGAAGCACAGATACGCAGTATTTT

d_gene: -
v_gene: TRBV5-6
j_gene: TRBJ2-1
abundance: few
CDR3aa: CASSLAVGRVVYNEQFF
CDR3nt: TGTGCCAGCAGCTTGGCCGTGGGGCGGGTAGTTTACAATGAGCAGTTCTTC

d_gene: -
v_gene: TRBV28
j_gene: TRBJ1-6
abundance: many
CDR3aa: CASSLDSSPLHF
CDR3nt: TGTGCCAGCAGCCTCGACAGTTCACCCCTCCACTTT

d_gene: TRBD1
v_gene: TRBV9
j_gene: TRBJ2-7
abundance: -
CDR3aa: CASSVAGTGSYEQYF
CDR3nt: TGTGCCAGCAGCGTAGCCGGGACAGGCTCCTACGAGCAGTACTTC

d_gene: -
v_gene: TRBV15
j_gene: TRBJ1-5
abundance: many
CDR3aa: CATSRSGVQGLYSNQPQHF
CDR3nt: TGTGCCACCAGCAGATCTGGGGTTCAGGGCCTTTATAGCAATCAGCCCCAGCATTTT

d_gene: -
v_gene: TRBV20-1
j_gene: TRBJ1-2
abundance: many
CDR3aa: CSARRQGGYGYTF
CDR3nt: TGCAGTGCCCGACGTCAGGGAGGATATGGCTACACCTTC

d_gene: -
v_gene: TRBV11-2
j_gene: TRBJ2-1
abundance: many
CDR3aa: CASSLDLEGIEQFF
CDR3nt: TGTGCCAGCAGCTTAGATCTCGAGGGAATTGAGCAGTTCTTC

d_gene: -
v_gene: TRBV7-9
j_gene: TRBJ1-4
abundance: -
CDR3aa: CASRAPGPTNEKLFF
CDR3nt: TGTGCCAGCAGGGCACCGGGACCAACTAATGAAAAACTGTTTTTT

d_gene: -
v_gene: TRBV20-1
j_gene: TRBJ1-1
abundance: many
CDR3aa: CSARDPSWGGAFF
CDR3nt: TGCAGTGCTAGAGATCCCTCCTGGGGCGGAGCTTTCTTT

d_gene: TRBD1
v_gene: TRBV9
j_gene: TRBJ2-3
abundance: many
CDR3aa: CASSARQGGTDTQYF
CDR3nt: TGTGCCAGCAGCGCCAGACAGGGGGGCACAGATACGCAGTATTTT

d_gene: -
v_gene: TRBV24-1
j_gene: TRBJ2-3
abundance: many
CDR3aa: CATSGGVPDTQYF
CDR3nt: TGTGCCACCAGTGGTGGTGTTCCAGATACGCAGTATTTT

d_gene: -
v_gene: TRBV7-9
j_gene: TRBJ2-3
abundance: many
CDR3aa: CASSLAGQAGTDTQYF
CDR3nt: TGTGCCAGCAGCTTAGCCGGGCAGGCGGGCACAGATACGCAGTATTTT

d_gene: TRBD2
v_gene: TRBV19
j_gene: TRBJ2-1
abundance: many
CDR3aa: CASFSAGATYNEQFF
CDR3nt: TGTGCCAGTTTTTCAGCGGGAGCGACCTACAATGAGCAGTTCTTC

d_gene: -
v_gene: TRBV28
j_gene: TRBJ1-5
abundance: few
CDR3aa: CASSIEGNQPQHF
CDR3nt: TGTGCCAGCTCCATAGAGGGCAATCAGCCCCAGCATTTT

d_gene: -
v_gene: TRBV11-1
j_gene: TRBJ2-2
abundance: -
CDR3aa: CASSPPPGVRGDNTGELFF
CDR3nt: TGTGCCAGCAGCCCCCCGCCTGGGGTTCGGGGCGATAACACCGGGGAGCTGTTTTTT